The 15 T cell receptor beta chains below were found in one sample sequenced in a study of T cells in Graves' hyperthyroidism and ophthalmopathy. RNA transcripts provided the source from which TCR beta CDR3 regions were amplified. HTBI primers drove first-round RT-PCR of the TCR CDR3. TCRdb re-called the multiplex PCR reads with MiXCR, one entry per CDR3 protein. The repertoire holds 640,000 or so distinct CDR3 sequences, with 13% to 15% as singletons. Source material: blood. These receptors were collected from a young woman with Graves' ophthalmopathy.

This clonotype was recorded at least ten times. This chain uses TRBV7-2 with TRBJ2-4; unclear D gene. The V and J ends lost 1 base and 0 bases respectively, with 19 bases between them. CDR3 length: 19 residues. CDR1 is SGHTA, CDR2 FQGNSA, per germline. The CDR3 DNA follows: TGTGCCAGCAGCTTAGTAGGGTGGGCGCCGGTTCTAGCCAAAAACATTCAGTACTTC. This codes for CASSLVGWAPVLAKNIQYF.

This clonotype was seen many times. The chain is built from TRBV7-9 and TRBJ2-1; weak D call: TRBD1 (6 bases). Per germline, CDR1 SEHNR and CDR2 FQNEAQ (reference sequence). Trimming stripped 6 bases from V and 0 bases from J, with 18 bases between. This CDR3 has 17 amino acids. The CDR3, as DNA: TGTGCCAGCAGGCCTCACGGACAGTCCTCCTCCTACAATGAGCAGTTCTTC. Protein product: CASRPHGQSSSYNEQFF.

This clonotype was seen repeatedly, ten times or more. This chain connects TRBV6-1 to TRBJ1-2; TRBD1 aligns across 7 bases. Trimming at V came to 6 bases and at J to 2 bases, leaving 6 bases not matched to a gene. The CDR3 sequence is 14 residues long. Germline V gives CDR1 MNHNS, CDR2 SASEGT. The CDR3 sequence: CASRETGVNYGYTF. Written as DNA, the CDR3 is TGTGCCAGCAGGGAAACAGGGGTCAACTATGGCTACACCTTC.

The sample holds many counts of this clonotype. This sequence joins TRBV11-1 and TRBJ2-3, with D tentatively TRBD1 (6 bases). The V and J ends lost 2 bases and 2 bases respectively, with 8 bases between them. Germline V gene lookup returns CDR1 SGHAT and CDR2 FQDESV (reference sequence). This CDR3 contains 14 residues. The CDR3 region has the DNA TGTGCCAGCAGCTTACCAGGGGTCACAGATACGCAGTATTTT. Translating gives CASSLPGVTDTQYF.

The chain combines TRBV15 with TRBJ2-3; D ambiguous. V lost 5 bases, J lost 1 base, and 16 bases lay in between. There are 16 residues in the CDR3. Germline V gene lookup returns CDR1 LNHNV and CDR2 YYDKDF (reference sequence). CDR3 residues: CATSPVAAVGTDTQYF. DNA of the CDR3: TGTGCCACCAGCCCAGTGGCGGCCGTAGGCACAGATACGCAGTATTTT. Full variable domain (remainder filled in from reference TRBV15 and TRBJ2-3): DAMVIQNPRYQVTQFGKPVTLSCSQTLNHNVMYWYQQKSSQAPKLLFHYYDKDFNNEADTPDNFQSRRPNTSFCFLDIRSPGLGDTAMYLCATSPVAAVGTDTQYFGPGTRLTVL.

The rearrangement joins TRBV2 to TRBJ2-7; TRBD1 matches at 10 bases. From germline, CDR1 is SNHLY and CDR2 FYNNEI. There are 20 residues in the CDR3. The junction had 21 bases not matched to a gene; V was cut back by 6 bases and J by 1 base. The CDR3 loop reads CASRELRTLLQDRGSYEQYF. CDR3 coding DNA: TGTGCCAGCAGGGAACTTAGGACTCTGCTCCAGGACAGGGGGTCCTACGAGCAGTACTTC.

This clonotype showed up many times. The gene calls are TRBV28 and TRBJ2-7; D not resolved. CDR1 and CDR2 (germline): MDHEN, SYDVKM. Trimming removed 2 bases from V and 3 bases from J, with 8 bases in between. The CDR3 loop spans 13 amino acids. The CDR3 spells CASSLQTVYEQYF. The CDR3 DNA sequence: TGTGCCAGCAGTTTACAAACAGTCTACGAGCAGTACTTC.

The chain is built from TRBV7-3 and TRBJ1-4; D gene ambiguous. CDR1 is SGHTA and CDR2 is FQGTGA in the germline V gene. V shed 2 bases and J shed 8 bases, with 12 bases lying between them. This CDR3 has 14 residues. The CDR3 loop reads CASSLGEYEEKLFF. DNA of the CDR3: TGTGCCAGCAGCTTAGGAGAATACGAAGAAAAACTGTTTTTT.

This clonotype was found many times. Its ends do not fully match the called genes, so a read error is possible. The gene calls are TRBV29-1 and TRBJ2-7, with 8 nucleotides matching TRBD2. The CDR3 runs to 15 residues. CDR1 is SQVTM, CDR2 ANQGSEA, per germline. The CDR3 loop reads CSVAGTREEAYKQYF. In nucleotides, the CDR3 is TGCAGCGTTGCAGGGACTAGGGAGGAGGCCTACAAGCAGTACTTC.

This clonotype was seen repeatedly, ten times or more. This chain links TRBV19 with TRBJ1-4; D might be TRBD1 (6 bases). The CDR3 is made up of 15 amino acids. Trimming took off 5 bases at V and 3 bases at J, with 13 bases between the two ends. In germline, CDR1 is LNHDA, CDR2 SQIVND (reference sequence). CDR3 DNA sequence: TGTGCCAGTAGTCAAGGGGGGCAGGCTAATGAAAAACTGTTTTTT. Translated: CASSQGGQANEKLFF.

This clonotype has ten or more counts. The rearrangement links TRBV7-8 to TRBJ1-5, with unresolved D. CDR1 and CDR2 (germline): SGHVS, FQNEAQ. Trimming left V 1 base short and J 5 bases short, with 6 bases between. The CDR3 consists of 13 residues. CDR3 in DNA: TGTGCCAGCAGCTTAGTGAGAGATCAGCCCCAGCATTTT. Its protein is CASSLVRDQPQHF.

The table lists this clonotype with many counts. The chain employs TRBV5-1 and TRBJ1-2; 9 nucleotides agree with TRBD1. The J segment lost 3 bases and the V segment lost 4 bases, leaving 4 bases of the junction unmatched. The CDR3 spans 14 residues. Germline V CDR1 and CDR2: SGHRS, YFSETQ. The CDR3 sequence is CASSAGDRDYGYTF. CDR3 sequence (DNA): TGCGCCAGCAGCGCCGGGGACAGGGACTATGGCTACACCTTC.

J is TRBJ2-7 and V is TRBV7-6; tentative D call: TRBD1 (5 bases). The CDR3 sequence is 11 residues long. CDR1 is SGHVS, CDR2 FNYEAQ, per germline. The CDR3: CAVGAPYEQYF. In nucleotides, the CDR3 is TGTGCGGTAGGGGCCCCCTACGAGCAGTACTTC.

The J gene is TRBJ2-5, the V gene TRBV27; possibly TRBD1 for D (6 bases). The CDR3 runs 13 residues. Germline V gene data show CDR1 as MNHEY and CDR2 as SMNVEV (reference sequence). The germline V and J ends were trimmed by 3 bases and 3 bases, with 8 bases remaining between them. CDR3 sequence reads: CASSLGAKETQYF. The CDR3 nucleotides read TGTGCCAGCAGTTTGGGGGCAAAAGAGACCCAGTACTTC.

This clonotype was seen repeatedly, ten times or more. The chain links TRBV27 to TRBJ2-1; perhaps TRBD1 as D (6 bases). This CDR3 has 14 residues. Between the trimmed V and J ends, which lost 0 bases and 9 bases, there was a span of 12 bases. Looked up from germline, CDR1 is MNHEY and CDR2 is SMNVEV (reference sequence). The CDR3 DNA reads TGTGCCAGCAGTTTATCTGGACAGTTCACTGAGCAGTTCTTC. Translated, it gives CASSLSGQFTEQFF.